The next 7 T cell receptor beta chains were all read from a single sample in a study of blood T cell repertoires in COVID-19. Profiling relied on immunoSEQ multiplex PCR, and the TCRdb table lists in-frame clones only, not all of them. In the table there are approximately 210,000 clones, roughly 89% of which are singletons. Sequenced: peripheral blood. The receptors stem from a man aged 30-40 years who had recovered from COVID-19.

This clone came up once. V usage is TRBV19 and J usage is TRBJ2-1, with 10 bases fitting TRBD1. The CDR3 is 14 residues long. Germline V gives CDR1 LNHDA, CDR2 SQIVND (reference sequence). Losses at the gene ends were 5 bases for V and 5 bases for J; bases not matched to a gene: 3. The CDR3 bases are TGTGCCAGTAGTCCGGGACAGGGGAACAATGAGCAGTTCTTC. Translating it yields CASSPGQGNNEQFF.

CDR3 region: CASSRTSGGLYNEQFF. The CDR3 DNA reads TGTGCCAGTAGTAGGACTAGCGGGGGTCTCTACAATGAGCAGTTCTTC. The chain combines TRBV19 with TRBJ2-1; 13 nucleotides match TRBD2. This CDR3 contains 16 residues. The V gene's germline CDR1 is LNHDA and CDR2 SQIVND (reference sequence). The trim removed 4 bases at V and 3 bases at J, leaving 3 bases unmatched. The full variable domain, its missing parts supplied by reference TRBV19 and TRBJ2-1, is DGGITQSPKYLFRKEGQNVTLSCEQNLNHDAMYWYRQDPGQGLRLIYYSQIVNDFQKGDIAEGYSVSREKKESFPLTVTSAQKNPTAFYLCASSRTSGGLYNEQFFGPGTRLTVL.

The V and J genes are TRBV5-1 and TRBJ2-7; TRBD2 aligns across 9 bases. Germline CDR1 reads SGHRS; CDR2 reads YFSETQ. V was pared by 4 bases and J by 7 bases, with 6 bases of the junction left unmatched. The CDR3 extends over 13 amino acids. CDR3 residues: CASSPRLAAEQYF. In DNA, the CDR3 is TGCGCCAGCAGCCCCAGACTAGCGGCAGAGCAGTACTTC.

The count of this clone is one. The DNA for the CDR3 is TGTGCCAGCAGTTCTGGGCTATACGAGCAGTACTTC. Translating it yields CASSSGLYEQYF. The chain carries TRBV3-1 (or the pseudogene TRBV3-2) and TRBJ2-7; D gene ambiguous. Per the germline V gene, CDR1 is LGHDT and CDR2 is YNNKEL (reference sequence). The CDR3 loop spans 12 amino acids. With 6 bases removed from V and 4 bases from J, the gap between germline ends came to 10 bases.

This clone was seen just once. The chain is built from TRBV5-1 and TRBJ1-6; 9 bases are a match to TRBD1. The CDR3 sequence is 14 residues long. Germline CDR1 and CDR2: SGHRS and YFSETQ. Trimming cost V 4 bases and J 10 bases; bases outside gene matches: 6. The CDR3 spells CASSEGQGTSPLHF. As DNA, the CDR3 is TGCGCCAGCAGCGAAGGACAGGGGACGTCACCCCTCCACTTT.

This clone has just a few counts. The chain is built from TRBV5-4 and TRBJ2-1; D is uncertain. V was cut by 3 bases and J by 15 bases, with 25 bases left in between. The CDR3 runs to 15 residues. Germline values: CDR1 SGHNT, CDR2 YYREEE (reference sequence). CDR3 in amino acids: CASSSKPNPDSLGFF. The CDR3, as DNA: TGTGCCAGCAGCTCCAAACCCAACCCTGACTCGCTGGGGTTCTTC.

The chain employs TRBV28 and TRBJ1-2; TRBD1 agrees at 11 bases. Germline V lookup: CDR1 MDHEN, CDR2 SYDVKM. V lost 3 bases and J lost 6; bases outside the gene matches: 15. The CDR3 has 18 amino acids. CDR3 DNA: TGTGCCAGCAGTTTCCCCGGTGCTCCCGGGACAGGGGGAGATGGCTACACCTTC. It is translated as CASSFPGAPGTGGDGYTF.